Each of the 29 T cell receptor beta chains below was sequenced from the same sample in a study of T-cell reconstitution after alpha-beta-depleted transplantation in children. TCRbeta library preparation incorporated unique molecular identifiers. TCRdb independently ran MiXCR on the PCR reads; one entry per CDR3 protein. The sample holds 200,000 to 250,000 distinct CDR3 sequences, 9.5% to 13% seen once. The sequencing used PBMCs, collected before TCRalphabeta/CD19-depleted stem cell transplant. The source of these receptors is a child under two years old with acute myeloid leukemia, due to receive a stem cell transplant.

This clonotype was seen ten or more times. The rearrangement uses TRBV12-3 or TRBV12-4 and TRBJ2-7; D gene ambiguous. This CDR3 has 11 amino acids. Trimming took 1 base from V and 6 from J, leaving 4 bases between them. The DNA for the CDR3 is TGTGCCAGCAGTTTAGGCCGCGAGCAGTACTTC. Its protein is CASSLGREQYF.

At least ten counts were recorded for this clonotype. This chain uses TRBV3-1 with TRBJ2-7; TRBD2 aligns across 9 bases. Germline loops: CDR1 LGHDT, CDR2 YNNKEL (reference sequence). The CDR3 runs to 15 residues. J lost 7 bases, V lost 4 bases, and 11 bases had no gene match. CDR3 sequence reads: CASSPSGGGAVEQYF. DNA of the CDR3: TGTGCCAGCAGCCCATCCGGCGGGGGGGCCGTTGAGCAGTACTTC.

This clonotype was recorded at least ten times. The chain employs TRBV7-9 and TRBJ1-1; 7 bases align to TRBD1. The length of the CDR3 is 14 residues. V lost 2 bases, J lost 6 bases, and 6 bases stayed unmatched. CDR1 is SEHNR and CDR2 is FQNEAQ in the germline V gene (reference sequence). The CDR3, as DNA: TGTGCCAGCAGCTTATCGACAGGGCTGGCTGAAGCTTTCTTT. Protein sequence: CASSLSTGLAEAFF.

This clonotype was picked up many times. CDR3 sequence (DNA): TGTGCCAGCAGCCTATCCGGTGGGCACACCGGGGAGCTGTTTTTT. Translation gives CASSLSGGHTGELFF. The chain links TRBV7-9 to TRBJ2-2, with D unclear. Trimming removed 5 bases at V and 3 bases at J, with 13 bases between. The CDR3 is made up of 15 amino acids. CDR1 is SEHNR and CDR2 is FQNEAQ in the germline V gene (reference sequence).

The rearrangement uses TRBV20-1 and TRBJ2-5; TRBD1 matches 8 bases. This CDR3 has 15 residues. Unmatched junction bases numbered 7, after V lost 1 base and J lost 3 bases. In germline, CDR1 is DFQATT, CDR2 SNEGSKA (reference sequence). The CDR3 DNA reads TGCAGTGCTAGAGGGAGCTCGACAGGGGAAGAGACCCAGTACTTC. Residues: CSARGSSTGEETQYF.

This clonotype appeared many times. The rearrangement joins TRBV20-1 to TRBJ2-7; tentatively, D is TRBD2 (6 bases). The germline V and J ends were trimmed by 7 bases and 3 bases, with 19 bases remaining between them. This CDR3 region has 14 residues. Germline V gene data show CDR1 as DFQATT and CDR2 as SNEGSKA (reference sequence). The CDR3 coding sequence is TGCAGTGGCTCAAAGGGTAGCGGAGACTACGAGCAGTACTTC. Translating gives CSGSKGSGDYEQYF.

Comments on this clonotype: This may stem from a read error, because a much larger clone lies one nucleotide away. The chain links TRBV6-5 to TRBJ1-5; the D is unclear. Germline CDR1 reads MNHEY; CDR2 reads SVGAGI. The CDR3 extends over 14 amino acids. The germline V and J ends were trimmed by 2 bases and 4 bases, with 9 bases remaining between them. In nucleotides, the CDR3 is TGTGCCAGCAGTTACCCGATGAATAATCAGCCCCAGCATTTT. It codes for CASSYPMNNQPQHF.

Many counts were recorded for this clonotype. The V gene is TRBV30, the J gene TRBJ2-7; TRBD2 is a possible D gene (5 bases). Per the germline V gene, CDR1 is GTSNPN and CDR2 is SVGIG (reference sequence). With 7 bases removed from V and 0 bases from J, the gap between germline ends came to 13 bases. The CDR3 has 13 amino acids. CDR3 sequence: CALLVGSSYEQYF. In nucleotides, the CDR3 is TGTGCCTTGCTGGTGGGGAGCTCCTACGAGCAGTACTTC.

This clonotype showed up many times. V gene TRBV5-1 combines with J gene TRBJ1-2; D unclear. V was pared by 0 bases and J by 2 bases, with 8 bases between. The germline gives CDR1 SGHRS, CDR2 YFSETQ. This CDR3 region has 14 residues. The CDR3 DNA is TGCGCCAGCAGCTTGGTACCATCCAACTATGGCTACACCTTC. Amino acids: CASSLVPSNYGYTF.

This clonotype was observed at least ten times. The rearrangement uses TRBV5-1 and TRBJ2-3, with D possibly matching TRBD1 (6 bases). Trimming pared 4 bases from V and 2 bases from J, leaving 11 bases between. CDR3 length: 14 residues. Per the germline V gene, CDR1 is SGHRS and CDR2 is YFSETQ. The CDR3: CASSIAGDTDTQYF. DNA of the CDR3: TGCGCCAGCAGCATCGCAGGGGACACAGATACGCAGTATTTT. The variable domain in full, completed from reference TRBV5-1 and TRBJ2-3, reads KAGVTQTPRYLIKTRGQQVTLSCSPISGHRSVSWYQQTPGQGLQFLFEYFSETQRNKGNFPGRFSGRQFSNSRSEMNVSTLELGDSALYLCASSIAGDTDTQYFGPGTRLTVL.

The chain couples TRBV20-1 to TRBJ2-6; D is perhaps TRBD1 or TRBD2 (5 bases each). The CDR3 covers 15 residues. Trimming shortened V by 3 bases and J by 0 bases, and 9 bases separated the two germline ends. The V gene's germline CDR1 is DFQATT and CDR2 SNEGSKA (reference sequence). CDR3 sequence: CSASGTASGANVLTF. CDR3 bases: TGCAGTGCTAGTGGGACCGCCTCTGGGGCCAACGTCCTGACTTTC.

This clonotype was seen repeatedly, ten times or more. Here the CDR3 DNA reads TGTGCCAGCAGCTCCTCTCCGGGGAACACTGAAGCTTTCTTT. Translated: CASSSSPGNTEAFF. This rearrangement joins TRBV7-3 to TRBJ1-1; D uncertain. This CDR3 is 14 amino acids long. Trimming took off 4 bases at V and 1 base at J, with 10 bases between the two ends. Per the germline V gene, CDR1 is SGHTA and CDR2 is FQGTGA. The full variable domain, with the rest looked up from reference TRBV7-3 and TRBJ1-1, is GAGVSQTPSNKVTEKGKYVELRCDPISGHTALYWYRQSLGQGPEFLIYFQGTGAADDSGLPNDRFFAVRPEGSVSTLKIQRTERGDSAVYLCASSSSPGNTEAFFGQGTRLTVV.

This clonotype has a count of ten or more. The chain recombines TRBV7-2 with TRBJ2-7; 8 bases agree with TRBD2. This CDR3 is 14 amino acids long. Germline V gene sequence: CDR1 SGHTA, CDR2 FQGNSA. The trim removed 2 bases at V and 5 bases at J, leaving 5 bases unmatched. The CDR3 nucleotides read TGTGCCAGCAGCTTACAGCGGGAGTTACACGAGCAGTACTTC. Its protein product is CASSLQRELHEQYF. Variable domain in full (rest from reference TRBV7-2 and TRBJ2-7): GAGVSQSPSNKVTEKGKDVELRCDPISGHTALYWYRQSLGQGLEFLIYFQGNSAPDKSGLPSDRFSAERTGGSVSTLTIQRTQQEDSAVYLCASSLQRELHEQYFGPGTRLTVT.

The CDR3 bases are TGTGCCAGCAGTGCTGGGACAGTCAGCTCCTACGAGCAGTACTTC. Translating gives CASSAGTVSSYEQYF. The chain recombines TRBV2 with TRBJ2-7, with TRBD1 matching over 7 bases. Germline CDR1 is SNHLY and CDR2 is FYNNEI. CDR3 size: 15 residues. V was pared by 4 bases and J by 0 bases, with 6 bases of the junction left unmatched.

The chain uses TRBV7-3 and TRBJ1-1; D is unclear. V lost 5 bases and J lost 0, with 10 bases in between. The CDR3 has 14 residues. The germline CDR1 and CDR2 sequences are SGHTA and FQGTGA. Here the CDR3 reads CASSVSSMNTEAFF. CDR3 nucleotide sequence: TGTGCCAGCAGCGTATCCTCCATGAACACTGAAGCTTTCTTT.

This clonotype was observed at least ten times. CDR3 bases: TGTGCCACCAGCAGGGCACTCTTGAACACTGAAGCTTTCTTT. Its protein product is CATSRALLNTEAFF. The V and J genes are TRBV15 and TRBJ1-1; no clear D gene. From germline, CDR1 is LNHNV and CDR2 YYDKDF (reference sequence). The CDR3 is 14 amino acids. Trimming cost V 3 bases and J 0 bases, with 8 bases left between them.

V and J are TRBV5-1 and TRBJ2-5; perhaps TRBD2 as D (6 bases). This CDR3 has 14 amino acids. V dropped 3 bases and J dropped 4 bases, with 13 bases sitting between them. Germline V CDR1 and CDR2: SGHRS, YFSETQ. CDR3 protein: CASSSTSFRETQYF. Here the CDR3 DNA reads TGCGCCAGCAGCTCCACTAGCTTCAGAGAGACCCAGTACTTC.

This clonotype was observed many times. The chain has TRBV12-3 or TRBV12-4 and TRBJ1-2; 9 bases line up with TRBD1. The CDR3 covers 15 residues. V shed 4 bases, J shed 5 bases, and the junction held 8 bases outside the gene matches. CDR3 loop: CASSSPGQGGYGYTF. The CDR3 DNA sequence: TGTGCCAGCAGTTCCCCGGGACAGGGTGGATATGGCTACACCTTC.

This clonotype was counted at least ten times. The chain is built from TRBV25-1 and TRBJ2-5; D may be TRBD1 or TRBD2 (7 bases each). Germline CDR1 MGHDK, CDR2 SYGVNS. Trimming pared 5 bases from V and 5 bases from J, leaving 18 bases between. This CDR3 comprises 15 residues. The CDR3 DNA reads TGTGCCAGCAGTCCGCGAAGACAGGGAGGGGAGACCCAGTACTTC. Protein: CASSPRRQGGETQYF.

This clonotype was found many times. The CDR3 spells CAWSTGNYGYTF. CDR3 nucleotide sequence: TGTGCCTGGAGTACAGGGAACTATGGCTACACCTTC. The chain employs TRBV30 and TRBJ1-2; TRBD1 might be the D (6 bases). Trimming shortened V by 2 bases and J by 2 bases, and 6 bases separated the two germline ends. In germline, CDR1 is GTSNPN, CDR2 SVGIG (reference sequence). The CDR3 consists of 12 residues.

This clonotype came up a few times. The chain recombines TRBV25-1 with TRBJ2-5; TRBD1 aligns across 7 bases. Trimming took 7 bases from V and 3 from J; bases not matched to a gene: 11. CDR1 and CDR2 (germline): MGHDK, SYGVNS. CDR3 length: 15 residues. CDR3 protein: CASTEFSGTEETQYF. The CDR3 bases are TGTGCCAGCACAGAATTTTCCGGGACAGAAGAGACCCAGTACTTC.

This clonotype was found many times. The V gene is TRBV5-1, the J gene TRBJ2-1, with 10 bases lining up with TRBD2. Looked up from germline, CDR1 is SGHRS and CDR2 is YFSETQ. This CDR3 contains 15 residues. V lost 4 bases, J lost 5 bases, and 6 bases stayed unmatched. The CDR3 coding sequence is TGCGCCAGCAGCACTGGACTAGCGGAGGACAATGAGCAGTTCTTC. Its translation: CASSTGLAEDNEQFF.

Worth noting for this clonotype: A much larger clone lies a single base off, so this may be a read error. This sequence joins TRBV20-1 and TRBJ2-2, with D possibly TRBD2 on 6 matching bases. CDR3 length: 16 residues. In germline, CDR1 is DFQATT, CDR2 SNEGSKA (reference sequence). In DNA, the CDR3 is TGCTGTGCTAGAGATCCCGGGGGACCCAGCACCGGGGAGCTGTTTTTT. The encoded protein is CCARDPGGPSTGELFF.

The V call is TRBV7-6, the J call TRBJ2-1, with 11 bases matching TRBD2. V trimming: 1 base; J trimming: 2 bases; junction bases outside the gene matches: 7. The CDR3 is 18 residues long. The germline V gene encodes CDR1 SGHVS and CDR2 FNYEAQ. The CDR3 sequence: CASSLGGTSGRPYNEQFF. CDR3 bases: TGTGCCAGCAGCTTAGGGGGGACTAGCGGCCGTCCCTACAATGAGCAGTTCTTC.

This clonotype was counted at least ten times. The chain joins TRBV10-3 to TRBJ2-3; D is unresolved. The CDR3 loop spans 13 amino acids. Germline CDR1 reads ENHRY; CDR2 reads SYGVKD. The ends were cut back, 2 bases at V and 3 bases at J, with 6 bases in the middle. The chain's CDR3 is CAISEPGTDTQYF. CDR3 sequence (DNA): TGTGCCATCAGTGAGCCTGGGACAGATACGCAGTATTTT.

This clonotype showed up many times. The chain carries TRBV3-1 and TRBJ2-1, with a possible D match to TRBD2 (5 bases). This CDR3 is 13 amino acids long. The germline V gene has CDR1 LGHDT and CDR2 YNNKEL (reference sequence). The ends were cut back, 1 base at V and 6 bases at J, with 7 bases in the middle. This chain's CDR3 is CASSQVEGNEQFF. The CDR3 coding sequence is TGTGCCAGCAGCCAAGTTGAGGGCAATGAGCAGTTCTTC.

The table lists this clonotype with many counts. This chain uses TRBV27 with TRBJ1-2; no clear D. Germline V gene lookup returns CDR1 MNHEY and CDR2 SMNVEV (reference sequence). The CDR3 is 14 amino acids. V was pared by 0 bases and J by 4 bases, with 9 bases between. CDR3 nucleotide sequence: TGTGCCAGCAGTTTATCGGCCGATTTCTATGGCTACACCTTC. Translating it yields CASSLSADFYGYTF.

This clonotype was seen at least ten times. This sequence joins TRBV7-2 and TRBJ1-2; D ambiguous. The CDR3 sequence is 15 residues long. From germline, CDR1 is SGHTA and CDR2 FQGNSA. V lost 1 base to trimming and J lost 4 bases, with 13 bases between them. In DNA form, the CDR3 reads TGTGCCAGCAGCTTAGATACGGGAAGTAGCTATGGCTACACCTTC. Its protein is CASSLDTGSSYGYTF.

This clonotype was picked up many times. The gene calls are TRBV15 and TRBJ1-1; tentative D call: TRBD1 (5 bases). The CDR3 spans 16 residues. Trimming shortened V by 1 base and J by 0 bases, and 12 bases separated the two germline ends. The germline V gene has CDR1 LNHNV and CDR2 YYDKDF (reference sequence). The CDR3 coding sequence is TGTGCCACCAGCAGAGTTTTTTTAGGGGTGAACACTGAAGCTTTCTTT. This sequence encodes CATSRVFLGVNTEAFF.